A single sample is the source of the 13 T cell receptor beta chains below, sequenced in a study of blood T cell repertoires in COVID-19. Sequencing used immunoSEQ multiplex PCR; TCRdb keeps in-frame clones, though not all of them. Seen here are 200,000 to 300,000 clones, more than 75% observed once, and the top ten hold 0.95% to 1%. Sequenced: peripheral blood. These receptors originate from a woman aged 40 to 55 who had recovered from COVID-19.

The chain uses TRBV11-3 and TRBJ2-3; TRBD1 is a possible D gene (5 bases). The germline V gene encodes CDR1 SGHNT and CDR2 YENEEA. The length of the CDR3 is 17 residues. V dropped 1 base and J dropped 13 bases, with 27 bases sitting between them. CDR3 DNA: TGTGCCAGCAGCTTAGGGGGCTCGCGGCAGCAGATACGCTGGGAGTATTTT. It translates to CASSLGGSRQQIRWEYF.

The rearrangement uses TRBV19 and TRBJ2-2, with D unclear. CDR3 length: 14 residues. Germline values: CDR1 LNHDA, CDR2 SQIVND (reference sequence). Deletions cut 7 bases from V and 1 base from J, with 10 bases between. CDR3 region: CASTPTRNTGELFF. In DNA form, the CDR3 reads TGTGCCAGTACCCCGACAAGGAACACCGGGGAGCTGTTTTTT.

This chain uses TRBV7-8 with TRBJ2-7; a weak D match, TRBD2 (5 bases). The CDR3 consists of 13 residues. The germline gives CDR1 SGHVS, CDR2 FQNEAQ. Trimming removed 5 bases at V and 3 bases at J, with 11 bases between. The CDR3 nucleotides read TGTGCCAGCAGCCCCGGGCGGGTCTACGAGCAGTACTTC. Encoded protein: CASSPGRVYEQYF.

The chain employs TRBV9 and TRBJ1-5, with D unresolved. Trimming removed 0 bases at V and 0 bases at J, with 7 bases between. Germline V lookup: CDR1 SGDLS, CDR2 YYNGEE. The CDR3 contains 15 residues. The CDR3 region is CASSVGQNSNQPQHF. DNA of the CDR3: TGTGCCAGCAGCGTAGGTCAGAATAGCAATCAGCCCCAGCATTTT.

J is TRBJ2-1 and V is TRBV9; the D gene is possibly TRBD2 (6 bases). V dropped 2 bases and J dropped 5 bases, with 14 bases sitting between them. The CDR3 consists of 15 residues. Germline V CDR1 and CDR2: SGDLS, YYNGEE. As DNA, the CDR3 is TGTGCCAGCAGCGTCGGGCTAGCGCCAAACAATGAGCAGTTCTTC. Protein sequence: CASSVGLAPNNEQFF.

The rearrangement links TRBV2 to TRBJ1-2; 10 bases line up with TRBD1. Trimming took 1 base from V and 5 from J; bases not matched to a gene: 4. The CDR3 is made up of 15 amino acids. In germline, CDR1 is SNHLY, CDR2 FYNNEI. For the CDR3, the DNA is TGTGCCAGCAGTGAAGGGACAGGGGGATTGTATGGCTACACCTTC. It encodes CASSEGTGGLYGYTF.

The gene calls are TRBV6-5 and TRBJ1-5, with D possibly matching TRBD1 (6 bases). The CDR3 spans 15 residues. Germline V gene lookup returns CDR1 MNHEY and CDR2 SVGAGI. Trimming pared 6 bases from V and 4 bases from J, leaving 16 bases between. The CDR3 DNA sequence: TGTGCCAGCAGGCCCGACCAGGGGCTGAATCAGCCCCAGCATTTT. It translates to CASRPDQGLNQPQHF.

CDR3 sequence (DNA): TGTGCCAGCAGCCGGCGGGAGTACAATGAGCAGTTCTTC. Encoded protein: CASSRREYNEQFF. This chain links TRBV7-9 with TRBJ2-1, with 7 bases lining up with TRBD2. The CDR3 covers 13 residues. The trim removed 5 bases at V and 4 bases at J, leaving 2 bases unmatched. Germline CDR1 is SEHNR and CDR2 is FQNEAQ (reference sequence).

This rearrangement joins TRBV19 to TRBJ2-7; D perhaps matches TRBD1 (6 bases). CDR3 size: 15 residues. V was trimmed by 0 bases and J by 0 bases, leaving 9 bases between them. The V gene's germline CDR1 is LNHDA and CDR2 SQIVND (reference sequence). Written as DNA, the CDR3 is TGTGCCAGTAGTATAGAAGGGGGACCCTCCTACGAGCAGTACTTC. This translates into CASSIEGGPSYEQYF.

The chain joins TRBV24-1 to TRBJ2-2; D possibly corresponds to TRBD2 (7 bases). The CDR3 loop spans 16 amino acids. V was cut by 5 bases and J by 1 base, with 13 bases left in between. From germline, CDR1 is KGHDR and CDR2 SFDVKD. The CDR3 DNA follows: TGTGCCACCAGTGCCCCCGGGGGGCGGAACACCGGGGAGCTGTTTTTT. Translated, it gives CATSAPGGRNTGELFF.

The chain has TRBV6-1 and TRBJ2-3, with 7 bases identical to TRBD2. The CDR3 is 18 amino acids. Germline trimming cut 3 bases from V and 2 bases from J; bases unmatched to any gene: 14. CDR1 and CDR2 from the germline V gene are MNHNS and SASEGT. For the CDR3, the DNA is TGTGCCAGCAGTGAGGTCCTTGGAACTAGCGCCTACACAGATACGCAGTATTTT. This translates into CASSEVLGTSAYTDTQYF.

This chain links TRBV30 with TRBJ1-3; the match to TRBD1 covers 7 bases. This CDR3 is built from 18 residues. Losses at the gene ends were 2 bases for V and 0 bases for J; bases not matched to a gene: 13. Germline lookup yields CDR1 GTSNPN and CDR2 SVGIG (reference sequence). The CDR3 bases are TGTGCCTGGAGTCCGAGGACAGGACTTCCCGACTCTGGAAACACCATATATTTT. Protein sequence: CAWSPRTGLPDSGNTIYF. Drawing the rest from reference TRBV30 and TRBJ1-3, the complete variable domain is SQTIHQWPATLVQPVGSPLSLECTVEGTSNPNLYWYRQAAGRGLQLLFYSVGIGQISSEVPQNLSASRPQDRQFILSSKKLLLSDSGFYLCAWSPRTGLPDSGNTIYFGEGSWLTVV.

CDR3 bases: TGCAGCGTCAGGGAGGGCGTTGTGGGGACCCACACCAGGGACATTCAGTACTTC. It translates to CSVREGVVGTHTRDIQYF. The rearrangement links TRBV29-1 to TRBJ2-4; 7 bases are shared with TRBD2. Germline V lookup: CDR1 SQVTM, CDR2 ANQGSEA. This CDR3 has 18 amino acids. The J segment lost 8 bases and the V segment lost 6 bases, leaving 25 bases of the junction unmatched.